The clone carrying this T cell receptor beta chain was counted ten times or more. As yet, its antigen is unknown. TCRdb called the 5' RACE reads again in MiXCR, with one record for every CDR3 protein. Found here are around 13,000 distinct CDR3 sequences, approximately 2.8% of them singletons; the top ten hold just under 9%. This sample was taken from a study of CD8 T cells in ankylosing spondylitis. General observations from the study: What seemed typical of ankylosing spondylitis blood was a TCR beta motif built from several highly homologous variants.

Sequenced: blood, either unsorted or a sorted T cell fraction (not recorded which). This sequence was found in a male donor with ankylosing spondylitis or in good health (not recorded which).

This CDR3 is CASSVYANTGELFF. In DNA, the CDR3 is TGTGCCAGCAGCGTATACGCGAACACCGGGGAGCTGTTTTTT. This chain connects TRBV9 to TRBJ2-2; D not certain. The V end was cut by 1 base, the J end by 0 bases, with 4 bases between. There are 14 residues in the CDR3. Germline V lookup: CDR1 SGDLS, CDR2 YYNGEE.